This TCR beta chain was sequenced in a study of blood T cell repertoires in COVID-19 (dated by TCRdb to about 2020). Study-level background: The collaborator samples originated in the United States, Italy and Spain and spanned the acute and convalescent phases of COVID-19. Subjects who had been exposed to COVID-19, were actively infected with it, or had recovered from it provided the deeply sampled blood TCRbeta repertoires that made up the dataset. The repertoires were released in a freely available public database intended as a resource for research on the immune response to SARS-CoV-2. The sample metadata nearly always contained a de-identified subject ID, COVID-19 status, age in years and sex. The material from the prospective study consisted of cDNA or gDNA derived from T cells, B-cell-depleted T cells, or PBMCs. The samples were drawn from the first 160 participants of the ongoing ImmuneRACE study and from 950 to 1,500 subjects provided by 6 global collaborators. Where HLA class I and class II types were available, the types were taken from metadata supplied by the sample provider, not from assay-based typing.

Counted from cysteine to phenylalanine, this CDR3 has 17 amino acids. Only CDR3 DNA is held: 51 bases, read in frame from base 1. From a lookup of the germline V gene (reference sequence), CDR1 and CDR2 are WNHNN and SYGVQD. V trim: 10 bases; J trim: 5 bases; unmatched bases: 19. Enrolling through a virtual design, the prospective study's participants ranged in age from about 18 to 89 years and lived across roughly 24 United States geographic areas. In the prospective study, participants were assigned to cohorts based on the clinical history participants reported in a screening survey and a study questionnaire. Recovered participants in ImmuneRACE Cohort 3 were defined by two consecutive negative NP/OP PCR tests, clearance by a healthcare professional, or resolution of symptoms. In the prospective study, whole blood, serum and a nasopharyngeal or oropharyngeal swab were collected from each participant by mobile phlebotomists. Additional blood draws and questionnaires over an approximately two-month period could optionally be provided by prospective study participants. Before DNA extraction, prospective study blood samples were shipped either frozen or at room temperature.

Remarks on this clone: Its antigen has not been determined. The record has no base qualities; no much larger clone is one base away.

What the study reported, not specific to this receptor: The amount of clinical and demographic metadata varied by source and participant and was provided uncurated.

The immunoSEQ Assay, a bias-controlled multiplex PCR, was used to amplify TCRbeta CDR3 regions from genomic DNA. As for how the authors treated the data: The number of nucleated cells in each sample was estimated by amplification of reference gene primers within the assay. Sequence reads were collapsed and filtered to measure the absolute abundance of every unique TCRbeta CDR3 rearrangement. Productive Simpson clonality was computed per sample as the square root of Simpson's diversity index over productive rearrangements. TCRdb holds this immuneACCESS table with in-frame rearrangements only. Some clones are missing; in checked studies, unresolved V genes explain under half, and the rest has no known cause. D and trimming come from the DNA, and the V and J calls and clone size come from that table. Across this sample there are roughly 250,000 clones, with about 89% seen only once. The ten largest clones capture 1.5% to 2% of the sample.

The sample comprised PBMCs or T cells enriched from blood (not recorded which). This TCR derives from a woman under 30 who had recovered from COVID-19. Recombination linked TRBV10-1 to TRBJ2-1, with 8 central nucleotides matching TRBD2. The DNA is TGCGCCACGTCCCAGGGGACTAGAGGGGTGGAGGACAATGAGCAGTTCTTC. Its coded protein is CATSQGTRGVEDNEQFF.